This entry concerns a single TCR beta chain. The cohort comprised adults aged 18 to 89 years residing in 20 to 30 US areas. The protocol was immunoSEQ multiplex PCR, while the TCRdb copy is restricted to in-frame clones and leaves out a portion. The sample has around 250,000 clones, approximately 90% seen once. This sample stems from a study of blood T cell repertoires in COVID-19. Background on the study: Whether acute or convalescent, the COVID-19 samples came from the United States, Italy and Spain.

The length of the CDR3 is 13 residues. Per germline, CDR1 LNHDA and CDR2 SQIVND (reference sequence). V lost 8 bases and J lost 0, with 8 bases in between. This chain uses TRBV19 with TRBJ1-5; D call uncertain. This sequence originates from a man aged 40-49 years who had been exposed to COVID-19. The sequencing input was PBMCs or T cells enriched from blood (not recorded which). The CDR3: CASAAYSNQPQHF. CDR3 bases: TGTGCCAGTGCGGCCTATAGCAATCAGCCCCAGCATTTT.